These 15 T cell receptor beta chains were sequenced from one sample in a study of blood T cell repertoires in COVID-19. Repertoires were generated with immunoSEQ multiplex PCR, while TCRdb's copy carries only in-frame clones and drops some. This sample carries 120,000 to 150,000 clones, 75% to 90% of them seen once, and the ten largest clones take about 8%. The sample consisted of peripheral blood. All receptors come from an older woman with COVID-19, enrolled during active disease.

The chain carries TRBV6-2 or TRBV6-3 and TRBJ1-2; D uncertain. The CDR3 runs to 13 residues. CDR1 and CDR2 (germline): MNHEY, SVGEGT. V lost 2 bases to trimming and J lost 8 bases, with 12 bases between them. CDR3 sequence: CASSYVDLRGYTF. CDR3 in DNA: TGTGCCAGCAGTTACGTAGACTTGAGGGGCTACACCTTC.

V gene TRBV2 combines with J gene TRBJ1-2; 7 bases are a match to TRBD1. Germline CDR1 and CDR2: SNHLY and FYNNEI. CDR3 size: 15 residues. V shed 8 bases and J 5 bases; nucleotides not matched to a gene: 14. The chain's CDR3 is CASRDDRAAFYGYTF. In DNA, the CDR3 is TGTGCCAGCCGAGACGACAGGGCGGCTTTTTATGGCTACACCTTC.

The chain is built from TRBV19 and TRBJ1-1; 7 bases fit TRBD1. V was pared by 6 bases and J by 1 base, with 5 bases of the junction left unmatched. Germline lookup yields CDR1 LNHDA and CDR2 SQIVND (reference sequence). This CDR3 comprises 14 residues. The CDR3 sequence: CASSPWDRNTEAFF. The CDR3 coding sequence is TGTGCCAGTAGCCCTTGGGACAGGAACACTGAAGCTTTCTTT.

CDR3 sequence reads: CASSPRASYEQYF. The CDR3 region has the DNA TGCGCCAGCAGCCCCAGGGCCTCCTACGAGCAGTACTTC. V usage is TRBV5-1 and J usage is TRBJ2-7; a possible D gene is TRBD1 (5 bases). CDR1 is SGHRS and CDR2 is YFSETQ in the germline V gene. The CDR3 extends over 13 amino acids. V gave up 4 bases and J gave up 0 bases, with 8 bases separating them.

This rearrangement joins TRBV5-1 to TRBJ1-4; a possible D gene is TRBD1 (6 bases). V shed 6 bases and J shed 4 bases, with 16 bases lying between them. This CDR3 is 15 amino acids long. Germline loops: CDR1 SGHRS, CDR2 YFSETQ. The CDR3 spells CASMVKGDHNEKLFF. The CDR3 DNA sequence: TGCGCCAGCATGGTTAAGGGGGACCATAATGAAAAACTGTTTTTT.

In its sample, this clone was seen once. The gene calls are TRBV27 and TRBJ2-7; possible D gene TRBD1, 5 bases. CDR1 is MNHEY, CDR2 SMNVEV, per germline (reference sequence). This CDR3 is 14 amino acids long. The V and J ends lost 0 bases and 5 bases respectively, with 11 bases between them. CDR3 bases: TGTGCCAGCAGTTTATCCCGCAGGGATGACGAGCAGTACTTC. The encoded protein is CASSLSRRDDEQYF.

This clone was found once. The chain couples TRBV9 to TRBJ2-7; 7 bases match TRBD2. CDR1 SGDLS and CDR2 YYNGEE come from the germline V gene. The junction had 4 bases not matched to a gene; V was cut back by 0 bases and J by 4 bases. This CDR3 comprises 14 residues. CDR3 region: CASSVGDGGYEQYF. Written as DNA, the CDR3 is TGTGCCAGCAGCGTAGGGGACGGGGGGTACGAGCAGTACTTC.

V gene TRBV18 combines with J gene TRBJ2-4; D not resolved. This CDR3 region has 15 residues. Per germline, CDR1 KGHSH and CDR2 LQKENI. Trimming stripped 0 bases from V and 6 bases from J, with 12 bases between. Written as DNA, the CDR3 is TGTGCCAGCTCACCACCGATGGTTGTCGGAAACATTCAGTACTTC. It specifies CASSPPMVVGNIQYF.

The CDR3: CASSQALAGNEQFF. The CDR3, as DNA: TGTGCCAGCAGCCAGGCGCTAGCAGGCAATGAGCAGTTCTTC. The chain joins TRBV4-2 to TRBJ2-1, with a possible D match to TRBD2 (5 bases). Germline lookup yields CDR1 LGHNA and CDR2 YNFKEQ. The CDR3 spans 14 residues. V lost 3 bases, J lost 6 bases, and 12 bases lay in between.

The chain employs TRBV7-3 and TRBJ2-7; 8 nucleotides agree with TRBD1. Germline V gene data show CDR1 as SGHTA and CDR2 as FQGTGA. The CDR3 has 18 amino acids. The V and J ends lost 1 base and 3 bases, in that order; junction bases with no gene match: 14. CDR3 residues: CASSLNPAASGTGYEQYF. In DNA form, the CDR3 reads TGTGCCAGCAGCTTAAATCCCGCCGCCTCCGGGACAGGCTACGAGCAGTACTTC.

The V and J genes are TRBV5-1 and TRBJ2-2; 7 nucleotides agree with TRBD1. The CDR3 is 15 residues long. J lost 3 bases, V lost 3 bases, and 5 bases had no gene match. Germline V gives CDR1 SGHRS, CDR2 YFSETQ. DNA of the CDR3: TGCGCCAGCAGCTCCGGGACAGAGTACACCGGGGAGCTGTTTTTT. It translates to CASSSGTEYTGELFF.

This chain joins TRBV5-1 and TRBJ2-3, with D possibly matching TRBD1 (6 bases). Germline CDR1 SGHRS, CDR2 YFSETQ. This CDR3 is 12 amino acids long. V lost 4 bases and J 3 bases, leaving 6 bases between the germline ends. Written as DNA, the CDR3 is TGCGCCAGCAGCGACAGGACAGATACGCAGTATTTT. Protein: CASSDRTDTQYF.

Only one count was recorded for this clone. The V call is TRBV18, the J call TRBJ2-7; D gene unclear. The V end lost 2 bases, the J end lost 3 bases, and 8 bases lay between the germline ends. Per the germline V gene, CDR1 is KGHSH and CDR2 is LQKENI. CDR3 length: 13 amino acids. The CDR3 protein is CASSPFTVYEQYF. The CDR3 nucleotides are TGTGCCAGCTCACCATTTACGGTCTACGAGCAGTACTTC.

This rearrangement joins TRBV27 to TRBJ2-1; tentatively, D is TRBD1 (6 bases). CDR3 length: 15 amino acids. Trimming stripped 7 bases from V and 3 bases from J, with 16 bases between. The V gene's germline CDR1 is MNHEY and CDR2 SMNVEV (reference sequence). For the CDR3, the DNA is TGTGCCAGCACCCACGAGGGACATCTCTACAATGAGCAGTTCTTC. It encodes CASTHEGHLYNEQFF.

CDR3 nucleotide sequence: TGTGCCAGCTCACGACCGGCTATCGGGGGCTACACCTTC. It specifies CASSRPAIGGYTF. The chain links TRBV18 to TRBJ1-2, with D hard to call. This CDR3 contains 13 residues. The ends were cut back, 4 bases at V and 8 bases at J, with 14 bases in the middle. Germline CDR1 and CDR2: KGHSH and LQKENI.